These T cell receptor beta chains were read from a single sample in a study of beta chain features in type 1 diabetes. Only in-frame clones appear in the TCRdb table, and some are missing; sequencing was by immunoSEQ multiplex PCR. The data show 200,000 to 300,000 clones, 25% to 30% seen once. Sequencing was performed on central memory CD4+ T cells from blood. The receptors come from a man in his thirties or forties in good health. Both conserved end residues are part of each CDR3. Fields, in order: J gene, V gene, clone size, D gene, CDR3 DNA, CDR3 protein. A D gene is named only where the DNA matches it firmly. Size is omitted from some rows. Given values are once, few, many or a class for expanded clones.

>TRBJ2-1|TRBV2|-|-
TGTGCCAGCAGTGATATCGGCAATGAGCAGTTCTTC
CASSDIGNEQFF
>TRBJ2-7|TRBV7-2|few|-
TGTGCCAGCAGCTTAGTAGGCGGCAAATACGAGCAGTACTTC
CASSLVGGKYEQYF
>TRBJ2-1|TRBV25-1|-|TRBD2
TGTGCCAGCAGTGACGTGGGACTAGCGGGGAGAGGTGATGAGCAGTTCTTC
CASSDVGLAGRGDEQFF
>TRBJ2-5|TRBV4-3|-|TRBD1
TGCGCCAGCAGCCTGGACAGGGCTCAGACCCAGTACTTC
CASSLDRAQTQYF
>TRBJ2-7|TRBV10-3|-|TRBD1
TGTGCCATCAGTGAGTCCCTGGGACAGGGCTACGAGCAGTACTTC
CAISESLGQGYEQYF
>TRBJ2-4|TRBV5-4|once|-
TGTGCCAGCAGAGCTCAGGGAGAAAACATTCAGTACTTC
CASRAQGENIQYF
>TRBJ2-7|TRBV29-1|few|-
TGCAGCGGACAGACGAATCGGGACGAGCAGTACTTC
CSGQTNRDEQYF
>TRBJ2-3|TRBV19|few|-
TGTGCCAGTAGTATAGAGCCGGGACGGACAGATACGCAGTATTTT
CASSIEPGRTDTQYF
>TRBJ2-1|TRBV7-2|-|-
TGTGCCCCCGGGGACTCGTGGGCCCATGAGCAGTTCTTC
CAPGDSWAHEQFF
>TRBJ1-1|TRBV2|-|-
TGTGCCAGTTCCGGGCTGACTATGAACACTGAAGCTTTCTTT
CASSGLTMNTEAFF
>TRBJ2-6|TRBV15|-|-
TGTGCCACCAGCACCCGGACAGTGAACTCTATCTCTGGGGCCAACGTCCTGACTTTC
CATSTRTVNSISGANVLTF
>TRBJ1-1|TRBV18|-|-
TGTGCCAGCTCCCCCGACGGAAACACTGAAGCTTTCTTT
CASSPDGNTEAFF
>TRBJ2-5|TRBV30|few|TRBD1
TGTGCCTGGAGTCCCGCCTCCCCGGGACAGGGAGGAGAGACCCAGTACTTC
CAWSPASPGQGGETQYF
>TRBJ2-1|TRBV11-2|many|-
TGTGCCAGCACCCAGTCCATGAAACTGGCGGAGCAGTTCTTC
CASTQSMKLAEQFF
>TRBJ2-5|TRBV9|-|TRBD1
TGTGCCAGCAGCAGGAGGACAGGACAGGAGACCCAGTACTTC
CASSRRTGQETQYF
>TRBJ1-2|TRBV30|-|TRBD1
TGTGCCTGGCAAATTCCAGGGGGCGGCTACACCTTC
CAWQIPGGGYTF
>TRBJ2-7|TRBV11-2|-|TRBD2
TGTGCCAGCAGCCAAACTTGGACTAGCGGGGGGTCCGAGCAGTACTTC
CASSQTWTSGGSEQYF
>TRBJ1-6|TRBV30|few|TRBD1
TGTGCCTGGAGTCCAGAGACAGGGCGGGCGCCCCTCCACTTT
CAWSPETGRAPLHF
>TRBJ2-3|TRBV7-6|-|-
TGTGCCAGCAGCCAAAATGCCCAAGATACGCAGTATTTT
CASSQNAQDTQYF
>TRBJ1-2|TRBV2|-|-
TGTGCCAGCAGTGAAACGGCAGGGAACTATGGCTACACCTTC
CASSETAGNYGYTF
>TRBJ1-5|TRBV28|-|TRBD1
TGTGCCAGCAGTTTATGGGCAGGGGGCGGCAATCAGCCCCAGCATTTT
CASSLWAGGGNQPQHF
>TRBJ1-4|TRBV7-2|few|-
TGTGCCAGCAGCTTAAGGGGAAAGGCTAATGAAAAACTGTTTTTT
CASSLRGKANEKLFF
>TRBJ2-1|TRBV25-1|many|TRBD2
TGTGCCAGCATGCGGGGGTACAATGAGCAGTTCTTC
CASMRGYNEQFF
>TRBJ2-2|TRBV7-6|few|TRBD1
TGTGCCAGCAGCTCCTGGACAGGGAGGAACACCGGGGAGCTGTTTTTT
CASSSWTGRNTGELFF
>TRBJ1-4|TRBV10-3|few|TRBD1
TGTGCCATCAGTGGGACAGGGATTGCGGCAGGGGAAAAACTGTTTTTT
CAISGTGIAAGEKLFF
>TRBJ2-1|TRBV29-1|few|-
TGCAGCGCAAGGAGAGCCGGCGATGAGCAGTTCTTC
CSARRAGDEQFF
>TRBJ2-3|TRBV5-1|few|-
TGCGCCAGCAGCTTGGACGGTCCAGATACGCAGTATTTT
CASSLDGPDTQYF
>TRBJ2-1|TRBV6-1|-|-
TGTGCCAGCAGTGGGGCCAAAAATGGGGGAAGATACAATGAGCAGTTCTTC
CASSGAKNGGRYNEQFF
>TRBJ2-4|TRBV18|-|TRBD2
TGTGCCAGCTCACCAGCCACAGCGGGGGGGCAAAACATTCAGTACTTC
CASSPATAGGQNIQYF
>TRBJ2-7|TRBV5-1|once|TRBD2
TGCGCCAGCAGCCCCAGCGGGAGGGCCGATGAGCAGTACTTC
CASSPSGRADEQYF